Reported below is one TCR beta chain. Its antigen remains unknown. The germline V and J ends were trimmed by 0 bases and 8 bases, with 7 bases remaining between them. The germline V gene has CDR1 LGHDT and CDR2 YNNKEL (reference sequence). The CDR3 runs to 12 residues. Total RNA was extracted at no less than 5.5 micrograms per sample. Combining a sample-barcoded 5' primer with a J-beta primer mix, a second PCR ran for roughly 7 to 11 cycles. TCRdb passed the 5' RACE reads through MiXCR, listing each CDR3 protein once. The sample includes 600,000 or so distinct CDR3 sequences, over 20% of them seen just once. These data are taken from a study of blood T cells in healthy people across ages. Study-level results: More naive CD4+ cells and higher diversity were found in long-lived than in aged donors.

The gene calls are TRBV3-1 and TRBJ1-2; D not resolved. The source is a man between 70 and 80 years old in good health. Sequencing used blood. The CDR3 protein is CASSQDKGGYTF. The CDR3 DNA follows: TGTGCCAGCAGCCAAGATAAAGGCGGCTACACCTTC.